This T cell receptor (beta chain) was retrieved from a study of shared clonotypes between healthy human individuals. A word on this clone: The antigen is not known.

CD8 cells regarded as naive lacked CD45RO, were positively chosen for CCR7, and omitted terminally differentiated effector memory CD45RA+ cells. All participating donors were Caucasian adults from Nashville, Tennessee. Study findings and constraints: All-four-donor shared clonotypes had higher generation probabilities than non-shared clonotypes did.

The CDR3 spans 16 residues. The germline V gene has CDR1 MDHEN and CDR2 SYDVKM. The ends were cut back, 2 bases at V and 3 bases at J, with 14 bases in the middle. Here immunoSEQ multiplex PCR was the method, and the copy in TCRdb shows in-frame clones only, minus some. The table has more than 2 million clones, approximately 92% seen once. The source is a man younger than 35 in good health. Some clones in this sample may be carry-over from other donors' samples. The sample was naive CD8+ T cells from PBMCs. The V gene is TRBV28, the J gene TRBJ2-1; no firm D call. The CDR3 DNA sequence: TGTGCCAGCAGTTTAGGAAGCGCTCAAGACTACAATGAGCAGTTCTTC. This translates into CASSLGSAQDYNEQFF.